This T cell receptor beta chain was identified during a study of graft-versus-host responses after intestinal transplantation. As for the study in general: Recipients underwent multivisceral, liver-intestinal, or isolated intestinal transplants.

Study-level points and caveats: Association was observed between peak circulating GvH clone levels and early post-transplant HvG declines.

Assay used: immunoSEQ multiplex PCR; TCRdb lists only in-frame clones, some missing. The sample contains 80,000 to 100,000 clones, about 89% of which appear only once. Turning to this clone: Its antigen is not identified.

The specimen comprised unstimulated CD4+ T cells sorted from spleen or lymph node cells, sampled before intestinal transplant. This receptor was identified in a human donor who received an intestinal transplant.

The DNA of the CDR3 is TGTGCCAGCAGCTCTCCCGACAGATTATTGTACGAGCAGTACTTC. Amino acids: CASSSPDRLLYEQYF. The J gene is TRBJ2-7, the V gene TRBV7-8; weak D call: TRBD1 (5 bases). This CDR3 has 15 amino acids. V lost 4 bases and J 4 bases, leaving 17 bases between the germline ends. Germline CDR1 and CDR2: SGHVS and FQNEAQ. The variable domain in full, completed from reference TRBV7-8 and TRBJ2-7, reads GAGVSQSPRYKVAKRGQDVALRCDPISGHVSLFWYQQALGQGPEFLTYFQNEAQLDKSGLPSDRFFAERPEGSVSTLKIQRTQQEDSAVYLCASSSPDRLLYEQYFGPGTRLTVT.